The T cell receptor beta chain under discussion was sequenced for a study of T cells after yellow fever vaccination. Study-level findings and limits: Detected again after the booster were most primary-vaccination clones, at about 96% CD4 and 88% CD8.

In making TCR cDNA, 5'RACE template switching added a universal primer site and UMIs to it. TCRdb reprocessed the 5' RACE reads via MiXCR and lists one record per CDR3 protein. Of roughly 400,000 distinct CDR3 sequences in the sample, 18% were seen once. The CDR3 has 11 residues. Per germline, CDR1 SNHLY and CDR2 FYNNEI. This clonotype was counted between two and nine times. Its antigen is unidentified. The V and J genes are TRBV2 and TRBJ2-5; D not certain. This sequence originates from a man in his late teens or twenties who received the YFV17D yellow fever vaccine. The sample was PBMCs, taken before the yellow fever booster vaccination. Written as DNA, the CDR3 is TGTGCTTGCACGGCGGAAGAGACCCAGTACTTC. Its translation is CACTAEETQYF.